These 26 T cell receptor beta chains came from one sample sequenced in a study of PD-L1 blockade in urothelial cancer (TCRdb year 2017). The method was the immunoSEQ multiplex PCR assay. TCRdb took this table from immuneACCESS and kept in-frame rearrangements with V and J called. Such tables lack part of the clones; where checked against another copy, unresolved V genes explain under half of the gap, and the rest is unexplained. The sample contains 130,000 or so clones, 84% of them found a single time. Together, the top ten hold about 2.9% of the sample. This specimen's time point label, per the study, means: pretreatment peripheral blood. The sample here was PBMCs, taken around atezolizumab (anti-PD-L1) treatment. The receptors originated from a man aged 50-60 years with urothelial cancer.

This chain connects TRBV7-2 to TRBJ1-2, with 8 bases aligning to TRBD1. After removal of 5 bases from V and 5 bases from J, the junction contained 10 bases not matched to a gene. This CDR3 region has 15 residues. The germline V gene has CDR1 SGHTA and CDR2 FQGNSA. CDR3 DNA sequence: TGTGCCAGCAGCCCCTATGGGCAGGGGGCGTATGGCTACACCTTC. Protein product: CASSPYGQGAYGYTF.

The chain carries TRBV4-1 and TRBJ2-3, with 8 bases fitting TRBD2. The length of the CDR3 is 14 residues. V shed 1 base, J shed 7 bases, and the junction held 4 bases outside the gene matches. Germline V gives CDR1 MGHRA, CDR2 YSYEKL. CDR3 sequence (DNA): TGCGCCAGCAGCCAAGGGCTAGCGGGCTATACGCAGTATTTT. Its translation: CASSQGLAGYTQYF.

The chain recombines TRBV5-1 with TRBJ2-1; the match to TRBD2 covers 7 bases. The CDR3 runs 15 residues. Trimming took 4 bases from V and 3 from J; bases not matched to a gene: 7. CDR1 and CDR2 from the germline V gene are SGHRS and YFSETQ. CDR3 sequence (DNA): TGCGCCAGCAGCCTCACCTCTAGCGGCTACAATGAGCAGTTCTTC. It codes for CASSLTSSGYNEQFF.

V is TRBV7-9 and J is TRBJ2-7; 9 bases are shared with TRBD1. The trim removed 1 base at V and 7 bases at J, leaving 8 bases unmatched. Germline V gives CDR1 SEHNR, CDR2 FQNEAQ (reference sequence). The CDR3 sequence is 15 residues long. The CDR3 region is CASSLEGTGFREQYF. In DNA, the CDR3 is TGTGCCAGCAGCTTAGAGGGGACAGGGTTTCGGGAGCAGTACTTC.

The chain employs TRBV5-1 and TRBJ2-3, with 7 bases fitting TRBD2. CDR1 SGHRS and CDR2 YFSETQ come from the germline V gene. V lost 2 bases to trimming and J lost 3 bases; unmatched junction nucleotides: 3. CDR3 length: 14 residues. In DNA form, the CDR3 reads TGCGCCAGCAGCTTCGGGGGGTTGACAGATACGCAGTATTTT. This gives the protein CASSFGGLTDTQYF.

This chain connects TRBV7-8 to TRBJ2-7; D call uncertain. The CDR3 is 15 residues long. Trimming left V 0 bases short and J 0 bases short, with 9 bases between. Germline CDR1 is SGHVS and CDR2 is FQNEAQ. The CDR3: CASSLAGPSSYEQYF. The CDR3 DNA follows: TGTGCCAGCAGCTTAGCGGGCCCGAGCTCCTACGAGCAGTACTTC.

The chain uses TRBV11-3 and TRBJ2-1; 8 positions match TRBD2. Germline CDR1 and CDR2: SGHNT and YENEEA. The CDR3 has 16 residues. With V trimmed by 1 base and J by 7 bases, 9 bases remained unmatched. CDR3 sequence reads: CASSLVGGRNKNEQFF. The CDR3 nucleotides read TGTGCCAGCAGCTTAGTAGGCGGGAGGAATAAAAATGAGCAGTTCTTC.

The chain combines TRBV7-2 with TRBJ2-3; 10 bases agree with TRBD2. With V trimmed by 7 bases and J by 3 bases, 16 bases remained unmatched. This CDR3 comprises 18 residues. CDR1 and CDR2 from the germline V gene are SGHTA and FQGNSA. The CDR3 sequence: CASTPARTTSGLTDTQYF. The CDR3 bases are TGTGCCAGCACCCCAGCTAGGACGACTAGCGGGTTAACAGATACGCAGTATTTT.

The V and J genes are TRBV9 and TRBJ2-3; D is possibly TRBD1 (5 bases). Trimming removed 7 bases from V and 1 base from J, with 16 bases in between. The CDR3 contains 15 residues. The V gene's germline CDR1 is SGDLS and CDR2 YYNGEE. This chain's CDR3 is CASSPWVTGTDTQYF. CDR3 bases: TGTGCCAGCTCACCCTGGGTGACAGGCACAGATACGCAGTATTTT.

The V call is TRBV5-4, the J call TRBJ1-2; the match to TRBD1 covers 7 bases. From germline, CDR1 is SGHNT and CDR2 YYREEE (reference sequence). The CDR3 covers 15 residues. The V gene end was trimmed by 4 bases and the J gene end by 1 base; junction bases not matched to a gene: 7. Here the CDR3 reads CASSGDRAFNYGYTF. The CDR3, as DNA: TGTGCCAGCAGCGGAGACAGGGCTTTTAACTATGGCTACACCTTC.

The rearrangement links TRBV7-9 to TRBJ1-1, with TRBD1 matching 9 bases. Losses at the gene ends were 6 bases for V and 6 bases for J; bases not matched to a gene: 11. The CDR3 contains 15 residues. Germline CDR1 is SEHNR and CDR2 is FQNEAQ (reference sequence). The CDR3 nucleotides read TGTGCCAGCAGTACCGACAGGGGGGTGTCCCCTGAAGCTTTCTTT. Translation: CASSTDRGVSPEAFF.

This chain connects TRBV15 to TRBJ2-3; D is possibly TRBD1 (5 bases). V was cut by 1 base and J by 4 bases, with 9 bases left in between. Looked up from germline, CDR1 is LNHNV and CDR2 is YYDKDF (reference sequence). This CDR3 is built from 14 residues. This chain's CDR3 is CATSRGRESDTQYF. The DNA of the CDR3 is TGTGCCACCAGCAGAGGCAGGGAATCAGATACGCAGTATTTT.

In nucleotides, the CDR3 is TGTGCCAGCAGTTTCGCGACAGGTTTCGTGAACGAGCAGTACTTC. As protein: CASSFATGFVNEQYF. V usage is TRBV27 and J usage is TRBJ2-7; D perhaps matches TRBD1 (6 bases). CDR3 length equals 15 residues. V lost 3 bases and J lost 5, with 17 bases in between. CDR1 MNHEY and CDR2 SMNVEV come from the germline V gene (reference sequence).

This rearrangement joins TRBV7-2 to TRBJ2-7; no clear D gene. Germline CDR1 and CDR2: SGHTA and FQGNSA. Trimming removed 7 bases from V and 6 bases from J, with 13 bases in between. This CDR3 is built from 12 residues. This CDR3 reads CASTESLREQYF. Here the CDR3 DNA reads TGTGCCAGCACCGAATCCCTGCGCGAGCAGTACTTC.

The chain couples TRBV4-2 to TRBJ2-3, with a possible D match to TRBD1 (5 bases). Germline values: CDR1 LGHNA, CDR2 YNFKEQ. Between the trimmed V and J ends, which lost 0 bases and 4 bases, there was a span of 5 bases. The CDR3 is 13 residues long. In DNA form, the CDR3 reads TGTGCCAGCAGCCAAGAGGGGCCAGATACGCAGTATTTT. Its protein is CASSQEGPDTQYF.

The V gene is TRBV30, the J gene TRBJ2-3; possibly TRBD1 for D (5 bases). Germline assignment: CDR1 GTSNPN and CDR2 SVGIG (reference sequence). V dropped 0 bases and J dropped 3 bases, with 13 bases sitting between them. CDR3 length equals 15 residues. The CDR3 DNA follows: TGTGCCTGGAGTGTCAGGGCCCTCCCGACAGATACGCAGTATTTT. Protein product: CAWSVRALPTDTQYF.

This clone was observed a single time. The genes are TRBV7-3 and TRBJ1-4; D not certain. The CDR3 totals 15 residues. V shed 1 base and J shed 4 bases, with 10 bases lying between them. Germline assignment: CDR1 SGHTA and CDR2 FQGTGA. In nucleotides, the CDR3 is TGTGCCAGCAGCTTAATGGGAGGCCGTAATGAAAAACTGTTTTTT. It encodes CASSLMGGRNEKLFF.

Note on this clone: The sample holds other DNA sequences that translate to the same CDR3. The rearrangement links TRBV27 to TRBJ1-6, with TRBD1 matching over 7 bases. Germline CDR1 and CDR2: MNHEY and SMNVEV (reference sequence). J gave up 7 bases and V 4 bases, and 4 bases lay outside the gene matches. The CDR3 is made up of 14 amino acids. The CDR3 bases are TGTGCCAGCAGTTGGGGACAGCCAAATTCACCCCTCCACTTT. It codes for CASSWGQPNSPLHF.

The gene calls are TRBV5-4 and TRBJ1-4; 7 nucleotides align to TRBD1. This CDR3 is built from 15 residues. The V gene's germline CDR1 is SGHNT and CDR2 YYREEE (reference sequence). Trimming at V came to 4 bases and at J to 4 bases, leaving 7 bases not matched to a gene. CDR3 region: CASSTKRDSNEKLFF. CDR3 DNA sequence: TGTGCCAGCAGCACAAAACGGGACAGTAATGAAAAACTGTTTTTT.

This chain links TRBV25-1 with TRBJ2-3; possible D gene TRBD2, 5 bases. V lost 5 bases and J 2 bases, leaving 8 bases between the germline ends. Germline CDR1 and CDR2: MGHDK and SYGVNS. CDR3 size: 13 residues. CDR3 in amino acids: CASSSGSTDTQYF. The CDR3 DNA sequence: TGTGCCAGCAGTAGCGGCTCCACAGATACGCAGTATTTT.

The rearrangement uses TRBV6-1 and TRBJ1-5, with TRBD1 identical over 8 bases. CDR3 size: 13 residues. Germline CDR1 reads MNHNS; CDR2 reads SASEGT. The V segment lost 5 bases and the J segment 7 bases; nucleotides outside the gene matches: 4. The CDR3 DNA sequence: TGTGCCAGCAGTACAGGGGGATGGCAGCCCCAGCATTTT. It specifies CASSTGGWQPQHF.

This chain links TRBV15 with TRBJ2-5; D uncertain. The CDR3 is 16 amino acids. Germline CDR1 reads LNHNV; CDR2 reads YYDKDF (reference sequence). V was clipped by 0 bases and J by 1 base, with 12 bases between them. This chain's CDR3 is CATSRDRVLSQETQYF. The CDR3 DNA sequence: TGTGCCACCAGCAGAGATCGCGTCTTATCCCAAGAGACCCAGTACTTC.

The chain has TRBV4-2 and TRBJ2-1; D might be TRBD2 (6 bases). The CDR3 sequence is 13 residues long. Trimming removed 5 bases at V and 6 bases at J, with 11 bases between. CDR1 LGHNA and CDR2 YNFKEQ come from the germline V gene. CDR3 bases: TGTGCCAGCAGCGCGACTAGGGTCAATGAGCAGTTCTTC. Translating it yields CASSATRVNEQFF.

This clone has just one count. DNA for the CDR3: TGCGCCAGCAGCCAAGACTCGCAGGGGTTGGGTGGAGAGACCCAGTACTTC. Translated, it gives CASSQDSQGLGGETQYF. The J gene is TRBJ2-5, the V gene TRBV4-1; possible D gene TRBD1, 6 bases. V was trimmed by 0 bases and J by 4 bases, leaving 18 bases between them. The CDR3 has 17 residues. The V gene's germline CDR1 is MGHRA and CDR2 YSYEKL.

The chain links TRBV2 to TRBJ1-5, with 8 bases lining up with TRBD1. Germline V CDR1 and CDR2: SNHLY, FYNNEI. Trimming at V came to 6 bases and at J to 9 bases, leaving 13 bases not matched to a gene. This CDR3 comprises 15 residues. The CDR3 region is CASRFPATGDRPQHF. The CDR3 DNA is TGTGCCAGCAGGTTCCCCGCGACAGGGGATCGGCCCCAGCATTTT. Complete variable domain (other parts from reference TRBV2 and TRBJ1-5): EPEVTQTPSHQVTQMGQEVILRCVPISNHLYFYWYRQILGQKVEFLVSFYNNEISEKSEIFDDQFSVERPDGSNFTLKIRSTKLEDSAMYFCASRFPATGDRPQHFGDGTRLSIL.

J is TRBJ2-3 and V is TRBV19; TRBD2 might be the D (5 bases). CDR1 is LNHDA and CDR2 is SQIVND in the germline V gene (reference sequence). The length of the CDR3 is 14 residues. Trimming left V 7 bases short and J 1 base short, with 12 bases between. The CDR3 DNA reads as TGTGCCAGTAAGGTGAAGGGAGGCACAGATACGCAGTATTTT. It yields the protein CASKVKGGTDTQYF. Looking up the rest from reference TRBV19 and TRBJ2-3 gives the full variable domain: DGGITQSPKYLFRKEGQNVTLSCEQNLNHDAMYWYRQDPGQGLRLIYYSQIVNDFQKGDIAEGYSVSREKKESFPLTVTSAQKNPTAFYLCASKVKGGTDTQYFGPGTRLTVL.